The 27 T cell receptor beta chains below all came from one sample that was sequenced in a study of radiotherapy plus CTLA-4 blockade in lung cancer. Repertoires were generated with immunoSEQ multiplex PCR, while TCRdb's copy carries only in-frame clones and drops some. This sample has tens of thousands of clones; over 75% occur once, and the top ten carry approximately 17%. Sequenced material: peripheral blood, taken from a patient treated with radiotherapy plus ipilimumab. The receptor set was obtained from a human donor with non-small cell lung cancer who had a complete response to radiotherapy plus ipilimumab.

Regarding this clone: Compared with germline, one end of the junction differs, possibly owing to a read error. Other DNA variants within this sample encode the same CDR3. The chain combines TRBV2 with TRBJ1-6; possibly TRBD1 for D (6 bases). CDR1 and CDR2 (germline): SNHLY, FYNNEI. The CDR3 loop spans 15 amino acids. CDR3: CASGDRSSYNSPLHF. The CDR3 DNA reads TGTGCCAGCGGCGACAGGAGCTCCTATAATTCCCCCCTCCACTTT.

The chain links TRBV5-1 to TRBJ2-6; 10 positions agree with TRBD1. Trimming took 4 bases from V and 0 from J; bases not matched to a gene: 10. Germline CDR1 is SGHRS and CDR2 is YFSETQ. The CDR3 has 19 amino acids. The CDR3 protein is CASSRSPGQGISGANVLTF. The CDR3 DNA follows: TGCGCCAGCAGCCGTAGTCCGGGACAGGGGATCTCTGGGGCCAACGTCCTGACTTTC.

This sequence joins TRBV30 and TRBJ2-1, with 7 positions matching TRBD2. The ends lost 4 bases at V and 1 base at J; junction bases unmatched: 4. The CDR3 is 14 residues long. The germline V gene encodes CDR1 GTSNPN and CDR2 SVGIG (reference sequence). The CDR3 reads CAWNGGGSYNEQFF. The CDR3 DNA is TGTGCCTGGAATGGCGGGGGTTCCTACAATGAGCAGTTCTTC.

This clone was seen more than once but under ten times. The CDR3 is CASSRGVTEAFF. In DNA, the CDR3 is TGTGCCAGCTCCAGGGGGGTCACTGAAGCTTTCTTT. The chain joins TRBV18 to TRBJ1-1; 7 bases map to TRBD1. The CDR3 runs 12 residues. The J segment lost 4 bases and the V segment lost 6 bases, leaving 2 bases of the junction unmatched. Germline CDR1 and CDR2: KGHSH and LQKENI.

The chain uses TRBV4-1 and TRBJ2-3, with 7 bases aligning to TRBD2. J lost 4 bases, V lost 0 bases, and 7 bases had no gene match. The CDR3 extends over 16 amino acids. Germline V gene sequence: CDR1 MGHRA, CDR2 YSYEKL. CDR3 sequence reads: CASSQEASGAPDTQYF. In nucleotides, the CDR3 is TGCGCCAGCAGCCAAGAGGCGAGCGGGGCCCCAGATACGCAGTATTTT.

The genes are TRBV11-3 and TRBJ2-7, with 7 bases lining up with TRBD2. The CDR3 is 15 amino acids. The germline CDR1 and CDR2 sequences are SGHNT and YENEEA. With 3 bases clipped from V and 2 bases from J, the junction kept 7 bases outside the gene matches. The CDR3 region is CASSFMGSGPYEQYV. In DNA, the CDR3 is TGTGCCAGCAGCTTTATGGGTAGCGGGCCCTACGAGCAGTACGTC.

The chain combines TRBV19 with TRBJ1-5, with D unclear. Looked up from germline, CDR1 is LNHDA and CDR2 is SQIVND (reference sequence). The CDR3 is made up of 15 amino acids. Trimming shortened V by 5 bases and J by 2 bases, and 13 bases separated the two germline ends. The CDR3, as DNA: TGTGCCAGTAGTCGCATTGGGGAGGGCAATCAGCCCCAGCATTTT. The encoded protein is CASSRIGEGNQPQHF.

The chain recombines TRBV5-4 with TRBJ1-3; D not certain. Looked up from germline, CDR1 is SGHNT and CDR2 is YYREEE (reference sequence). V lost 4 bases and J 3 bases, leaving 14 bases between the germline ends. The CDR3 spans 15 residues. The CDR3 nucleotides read TGTGCCAGCAGCGCTCCCCCCGGGATTGGAAACACCATATATTTT. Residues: CASSAPPGIGNTIYF.

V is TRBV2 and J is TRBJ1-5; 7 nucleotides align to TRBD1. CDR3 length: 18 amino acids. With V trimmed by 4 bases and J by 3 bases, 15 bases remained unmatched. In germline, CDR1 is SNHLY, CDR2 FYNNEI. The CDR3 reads CASSASLTGFPFNQPQHF. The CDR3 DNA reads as TGTGCCAGCAGTGCTAGTCTGACAGGGTTTCCCTTCAATCAGCCCCAGCATTTT.

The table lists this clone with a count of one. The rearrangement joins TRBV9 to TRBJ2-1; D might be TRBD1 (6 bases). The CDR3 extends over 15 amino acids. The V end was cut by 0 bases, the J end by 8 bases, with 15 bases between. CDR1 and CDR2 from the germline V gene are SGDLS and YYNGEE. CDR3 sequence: CASSVGLQGLDEQFF. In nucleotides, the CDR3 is TGTGCCAGCAGCGTAGGTCTACAGGGTCTAGATGAGCAGTTCTTC.

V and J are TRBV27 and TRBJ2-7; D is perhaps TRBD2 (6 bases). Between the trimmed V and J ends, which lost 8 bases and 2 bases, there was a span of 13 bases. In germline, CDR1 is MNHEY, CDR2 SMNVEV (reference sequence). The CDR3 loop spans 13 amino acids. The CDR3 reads CASSRRGPYEQYF. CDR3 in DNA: TGTGCCAGCTCCAGGAGGGGACCCTACGAGCAGTACTTC.

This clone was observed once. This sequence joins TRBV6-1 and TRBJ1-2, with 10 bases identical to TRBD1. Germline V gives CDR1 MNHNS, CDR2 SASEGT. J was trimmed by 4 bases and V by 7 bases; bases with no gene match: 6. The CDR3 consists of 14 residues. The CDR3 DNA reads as TGTGCCAGCACGGACAGGGGGAATGTCTATGGCTACACCTTC. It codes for CASTDRGNVYGYTF.

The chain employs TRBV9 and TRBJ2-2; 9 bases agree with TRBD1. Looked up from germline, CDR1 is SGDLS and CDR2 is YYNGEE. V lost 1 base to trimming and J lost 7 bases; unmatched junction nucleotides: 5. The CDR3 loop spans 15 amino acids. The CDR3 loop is CASSVSQGAGGELFF. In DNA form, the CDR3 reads TGTGCCAGCAGCGTATCACAGGGGGCTGGCGGGGAGCTGTTTTTT.

The CDR3 DNA reads TGTGCCAGCAGCGTAGATACAGGGGGCAACTCTGGAAACACCATATATTTT. Protein sequence: CASSVDTGGNSGNTIYF. The chain recombines TRBV9 with TRBJ1-3, with 9 bases matching TRBD1. V shed 0 bases, J shed 0 bases, and the junction held 4 bases outside the gene matches. The length of the CDR3 is 17 residues. CDR1 SGDLS and CDR2 YYNGEE come from the germline V gene.

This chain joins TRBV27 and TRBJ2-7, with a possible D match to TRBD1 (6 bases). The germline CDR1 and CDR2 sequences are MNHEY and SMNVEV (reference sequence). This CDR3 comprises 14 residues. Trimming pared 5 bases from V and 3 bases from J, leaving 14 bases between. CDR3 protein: CASSRNVQGYEQYF. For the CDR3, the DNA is TGTGCCAGCAGTCGGAATGTACAGGGCTACGAGCAGTACTTC.

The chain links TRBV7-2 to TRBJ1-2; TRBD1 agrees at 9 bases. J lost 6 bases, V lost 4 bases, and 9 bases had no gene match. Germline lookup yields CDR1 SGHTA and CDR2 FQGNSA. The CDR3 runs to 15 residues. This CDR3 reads CASSSRQGEKDGYTF. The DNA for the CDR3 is TGTGCCAGCAGCTCCCGACAGGGGGAAAAGGATGGCTACACCTTC.

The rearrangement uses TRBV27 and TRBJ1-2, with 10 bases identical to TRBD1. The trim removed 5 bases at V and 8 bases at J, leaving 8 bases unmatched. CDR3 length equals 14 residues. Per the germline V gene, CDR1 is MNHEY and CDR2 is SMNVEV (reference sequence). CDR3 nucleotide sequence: TGTGCCAGCAGTACGAGACAGGGGGCGCTCGGCTACACCTTC. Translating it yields CASSTRQGALGYTF.

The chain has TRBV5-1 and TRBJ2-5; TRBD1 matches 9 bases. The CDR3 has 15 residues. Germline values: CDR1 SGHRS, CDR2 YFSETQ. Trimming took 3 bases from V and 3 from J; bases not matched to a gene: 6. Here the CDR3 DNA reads TGCGCCAGCAGCTCTACAGGGGGCTCGGAAGAGACCCAGTACTTC. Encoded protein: CASSSTGGSEETQYF.

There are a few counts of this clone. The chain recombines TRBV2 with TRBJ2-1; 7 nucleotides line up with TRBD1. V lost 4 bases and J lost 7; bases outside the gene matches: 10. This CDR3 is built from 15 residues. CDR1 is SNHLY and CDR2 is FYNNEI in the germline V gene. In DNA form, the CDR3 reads TGTGCCAGCAGTGGAACGACAGGGAAGTTAAATGAGCAGTTCTTC. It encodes CASSGTTGKLNEQFF.

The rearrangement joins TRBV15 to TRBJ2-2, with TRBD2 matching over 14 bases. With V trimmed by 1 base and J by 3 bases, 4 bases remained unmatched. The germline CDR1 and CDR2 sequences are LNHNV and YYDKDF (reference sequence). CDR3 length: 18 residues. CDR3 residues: CATSRGGLAGGHTGELFF. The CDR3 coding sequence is TGTGCCACCAGCAGAGGAGGACTAGCGGGGGGCCACACCGGGGAGCTGTTTTTT.

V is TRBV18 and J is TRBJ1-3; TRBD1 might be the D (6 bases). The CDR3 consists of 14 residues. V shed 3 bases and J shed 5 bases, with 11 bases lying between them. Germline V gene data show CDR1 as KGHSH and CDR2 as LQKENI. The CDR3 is CASSPPQGRNTIYF. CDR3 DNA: TGTGCCAGCTCACCTCCCCAGGGGAGAAACACCATATATTTT.

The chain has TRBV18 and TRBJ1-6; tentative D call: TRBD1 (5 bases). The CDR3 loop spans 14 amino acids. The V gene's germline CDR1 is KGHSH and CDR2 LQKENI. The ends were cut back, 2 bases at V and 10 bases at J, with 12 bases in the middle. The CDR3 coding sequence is TGTGCCAGCTCACCAGGCGGGGCTAACTCACCCCTCCACTTT. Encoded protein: CASSPGGANSPLHF.

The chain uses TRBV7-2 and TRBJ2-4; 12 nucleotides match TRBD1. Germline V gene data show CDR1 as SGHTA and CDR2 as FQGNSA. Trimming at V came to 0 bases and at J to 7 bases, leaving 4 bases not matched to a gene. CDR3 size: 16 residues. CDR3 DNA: TGTGCCAGCAGCTTAGCGGGACAGGGGGCGTGGAACATTCAGTACTTC. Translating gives CASSLAGQGAWNIQYF.

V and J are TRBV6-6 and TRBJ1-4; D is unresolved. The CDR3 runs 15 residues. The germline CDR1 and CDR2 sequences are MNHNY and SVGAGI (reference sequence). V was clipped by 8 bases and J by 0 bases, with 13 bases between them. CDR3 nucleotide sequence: TGTGCCAGCCAAACTCTGACAACAACTAATGAAAAACTGTTTTTT. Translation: CASQTLTTTNEKLFF.

The CDR3 region has the DNA TGTCCTGGGAGCGCACCTGGCTCCGGCAGGACTGAAGCTTTCTTT. This translates into CPGSAPGSGRTEAFF. The genes are TRBV22-1 and TRBJ1-1; the D segment call TRBD1 is taken from the table without a DNA check. TRBV22-1 is labeled a pseudogene. This CDR3 region has 15 residues.

DNA of the CDR3: TGTGCCAGTAGTACTATCCCGGCGACAGGGAGCTCCTATAATTCACCCCTCCACTTT. Amino acids: CASSTIPATGSSYNSPLHF. This sequence joins TRBV19 and TRBJ1-6; 7 bases are a match to TRBD1. Germline loops: CDR1 LNHDA, CDR2 SQIVND (reference sequence). The V segment lost 4 bases and the J segment 0 bases; nucleotides outside the gene matches: 12. The CDR3 sequence is 19 residues long.

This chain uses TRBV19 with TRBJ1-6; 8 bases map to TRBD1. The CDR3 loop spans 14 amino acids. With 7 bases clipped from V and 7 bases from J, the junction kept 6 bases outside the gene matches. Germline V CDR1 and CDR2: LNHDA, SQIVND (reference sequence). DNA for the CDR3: TGTGCCAGTACCGCCGGACAGGGCAATTCACCCCTCCACTTT. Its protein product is CASTAGQGNSPLHF.